These 7 T cell receptor beta chains originate from one sample sequenced in a study of blood T cells in healthy people across ages. Alongside a J-beta primer mix, a sample-barcoded 5' primer served in a second PCR lasting about 7 to 12 cycles. TCRdb re-analysed the 5' RACE reads in MiXCR, keeping a single row per CDR3 protein. This sample carries hundreds of thousands of distinct CDR3 sequences, under 65% of them seen once, and the ten largest clones take around 37%. Source material: blood. The receptors originated from a man between 60 and 75 years old in good health.

This clonotype showed up just a few times. The chain links TRBV2 to TRBJ2-1; D gene uncertain. Between the trimmed V and J ends, which lost 6 bases and 0 bases, there was a span of 6 bases. The CDR3 has 13 residues. Per the germline V gene, CDR1 is SNHLY and CDR2 is FYNNEI. The CDR3 spells CASRLDSYNEQFF. The CDR3 region has the DNA TGTGCCAGCAGGCTAGACTCCTACAATGAGCAGTTCTTC.

The J gene is TRBJ1-2, the V gene TRBV20-1; D is uncertain. The length of the CDR3 is 13 residues. Trimming removed 6 bases at V and 2 bases at J, with 13 bases between. Germline V lookup: CDR1 DFQATT, CDR2 SNEGSKA (reference sequence). The chain's CDR3 is CSATSGINYGYTF. CDR3 DNA sequence: TGCAGTGCCACCAGCGGGATCAACTATGGCTACACCTTC.

J is TRBJ1-5 and V is TRBV4-1; 9 bases match TRBD1. This CDR3 has 16 amino acids. V shed 1 base and J 3 bases; nucleotides not matched to a gene: 4. From germline, CDR1 is MGHRA and CDR2 YSYEKL. CDR3 nucleotides: TGCGCCAGCAGCCAAGCCGACAGGGGGATCAATCAGCCCCAGCATTTT. Amino acid sequence: CASSQADRGINQPQHF.

This clonotype has more than one count but fewer than ten. J is TRBJ2-2 and V is TRBV20-1; D gene uncertain. The CDR3 runs 14 residues. V was shortened by 1 base and J by 3 bases, with 9 bases between the two germline ends. In germline, CDR1 is DFQATT, CDR2 SNEGSKA (reference sequence). The CDR3: CSARGKGDTGELFF. The CDR3 DNA sequence: TGCAGTGCTAGAGGGAAGGGTGACACCGGGGAGCTGTTTTTT.

The chain joins TRBV20-1 to TRBJ2-5; 8 bases fit TRBD2. The CDR3 has 14 residues. CDR1 and CDR2 from the germline V gene are DFQATT and SNEGSKA (reference sequence). J lost 5 bases, V lost 4 bases, and 9 bases had no gene match. The CDR3 nucleotides are TGCAGTGCTAAGACCGGGGGGGCAGGGGAGACCCAGTACTTC. Residues: CSAKTGGAGETQYF.

V gene TRBV5-1 combines with J gene TRBJ2-1; no definite D call. Germline V gene data show CDR1 as SGHRS and CDR2 as YFSETQ. This CDR3 has 14 amino acids. V was clipped by 0 bases and J by 8 bases, with 12 bases between them. The CDR3: CASSLGVANDEQFF. DNA for the CDR3: TGCGCCAGCAGCTTGGGAGTTGCGAACGATGAGCAGTTCTTC. Full variable domain (rest looked up from reference TRBV5-1 and TRBJ2-1): KAGVTQTPRYLIKTRGQQVTLSCSPISGHRSVSWYQQTPGQGLQFLFEYFSETQRNKGNFPGRFSGRQFSNSRSEMNVSTLELGDSALYLCASSLGVANDEQFFGPGTRLTVL.

This clonotype was picked up a small number of times. The chain uses TRBV12-3 or TRBV12-4 and TRBJ1-1; unclear D gene. This CDR3 comprises 13 residues. V lost 5 bases and J lost 4, with 11 bases in between. CDR3 sequence reads: CASSPRRATEAFF. The CDR3 DNA sequence: TGTGCCAGCAGTCCCCGTAGGGCCACTGAAGCTTTCTTT.